This T cell receptor beta chain was recovered during a study of regulatory T cells in long-lasting Graves disease. Broader study findings: The persistent group shared 2,500 or so public clonotypes, more than the approximately 970 shared by new patients. Rather than thyroid tissue, only peripheral blood underwent study. Compared with new cases, persistent Graves' patients showed reduced TCR diversity. With persistent disease, TRBV28, TRBJ1-2 and TRBJ2-5 were the favored segments.

The time point denotes: newly diagnosed GD, antithyroid drugs for less than 3 months. PBMCs were the source of the RNA used for TCR sequencing. For TCR beta, libraries came from iRepertoire HTBI primers and Arm-PCR of CDR3 regions. In TCRdb, the multiplex PCR reads were re-called with MiXCR into one record per CDR3 protein. The data contain around 400,000 distinct CDR3 sequences, around 16% of them singletons. Germline lookup yields CDR1 MNHEY and CDR2 SVGAGI. This CDR3 region has 13 residues. V was pared by 0 bases and J by 5 bases, with 5 bases between. With regard to this clonotype: Its antigen remains unidentified.

The chain carries TRBV6-5 and TRBJ1-5, with D uncertain. The sequence was obtained from a female donor with Graves disease. The source was peripheral blood mononuclear cells (PBMCs), collected at new diagnosis, from a patient treated with antithyroid drugs. The CDR3 region has the DNA TGTGCCAGCAGTTACTCCCCATATCAGCCCCAGCATTTT. This sequence encodes CASSYSPYQPQHF.